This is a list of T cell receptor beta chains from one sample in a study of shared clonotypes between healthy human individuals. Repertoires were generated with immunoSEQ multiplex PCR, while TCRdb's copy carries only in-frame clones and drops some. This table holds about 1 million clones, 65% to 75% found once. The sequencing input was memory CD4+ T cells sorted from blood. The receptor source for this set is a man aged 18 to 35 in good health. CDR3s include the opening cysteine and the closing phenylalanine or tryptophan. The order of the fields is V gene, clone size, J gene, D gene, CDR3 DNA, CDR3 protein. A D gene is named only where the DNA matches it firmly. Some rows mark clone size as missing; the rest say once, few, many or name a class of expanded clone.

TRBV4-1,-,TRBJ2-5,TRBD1,TGCGCCAGCAGCCAAGATCGGAACAGGGGGCAAGAGACCCAGTACTTC,CASSQDRNRGQETQYF
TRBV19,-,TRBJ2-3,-,TGTGCCAGTAGTACAACTAGACTAGATACGCAGTATTTT,CASSTTRLDTQYF
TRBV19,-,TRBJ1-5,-,TGTGCCAGTAGTATAGGGGGGGCAGGGGAAGGCAATCAGCCCCAGCATTTT,CASSIGGAGEGNQPQHF
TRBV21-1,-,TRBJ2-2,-,TGTGCCAGCAACCACCGGAGTTCGGGGGGCGTTTTCACCGGGGAGCTGTTTTTT,CASNHRSSGGVFTGELFF
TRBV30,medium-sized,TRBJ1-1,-,TGTGCCTGGAAATCAGCCACGGAAGCTTTCTTT,CAWKSATEAFF
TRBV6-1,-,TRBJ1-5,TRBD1,TGTGCCAGCGGGGGGGGACAGTCAAGAAATCAGCCCCAGCATTTT,CASGGGQSRNQPQHF
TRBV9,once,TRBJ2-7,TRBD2,TGTGCCAGCAGCGGGGGGACTAGCGGGGTTTCCTACGAGCAGTACTTC,CASSGGTSGVSYEQYF
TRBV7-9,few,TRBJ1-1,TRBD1,TGTGCCGGACAGGATAACACTGAAGCTTTCTTT,CAGQDNTEAFF
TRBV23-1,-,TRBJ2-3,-,TGCGCCAGCAGCTCCTCCCGGCGCGTAACAGATACGCAGTATTTT,CASSSSRRVTDTQYF
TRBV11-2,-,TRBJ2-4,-,TGTGCCAGCAGCTTAGGCGGAGTGGACATTCAGTACTTC,CASSLGGVDIQYF
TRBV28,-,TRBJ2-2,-,TGTGCCAGCAGGCCAAGTTATACAGGATACTTCGAGCTGTTTTTT,CASRPSYTGYFELFF
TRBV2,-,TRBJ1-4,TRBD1,TGTGCCAGCAGGGGACAGGGAGTATATGAAAAACTGTTTTTT,CASRGQGVYEKLFF
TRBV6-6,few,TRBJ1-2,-,TGTGCCAGCAGTTACAGCCCCGGGGGGCCCTATGGCTACACCTTC,CASSYSPGGPYGYTF
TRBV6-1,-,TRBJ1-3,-,TGTGCCAGCAGTGCCCCGGGACCGAGCTCTGGAAACACCATATATTTT,CASSAPGPSSGNTIYF
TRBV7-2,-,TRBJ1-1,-,TGTGCCAGCAGCCCAGACCTTGGGGGGAACACTGAAGCTTTCTTT,CASSPDLGGNTEAFF
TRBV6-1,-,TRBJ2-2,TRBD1,TGTGCCAGCAGTGGACAGGGTGCGGTCACCGGGGAGCTGTTTTTT,CASSGQGAVTGELFF
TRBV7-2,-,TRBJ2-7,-,TGTGCCAGCAGCTCCAGCCCGGGGGGCCTAAGCTCCTACGAGCAGTACTTC,CASSSSPGGLSSYEQYF
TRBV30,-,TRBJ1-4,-,TGTGCCTGGAGTGACCTAAGCGGGGTGGAAAAACTGTTTTTT,CAWSDLSGVEKLFF
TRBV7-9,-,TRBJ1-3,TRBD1,TGTGCCAGCAGCCCAGGGGGCGCGGGTGGAAACACCATATATTTT,CASSPGGAGGNTIYF
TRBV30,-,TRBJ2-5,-,TGTGCCTGGAGTGTACAGGGGGGGCAAGAGACCCAGTACTTC,CAWSVQGGQETQYF
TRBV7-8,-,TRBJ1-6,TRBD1,TGTGCCAGCAGCTTAAGGGAGACAGGGCCTGATTCACCCCTCCACTTT,CASSLRETGPDSPLHF
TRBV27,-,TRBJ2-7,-,TGTGCCAGCAGCCAGAGCAGAGGCGGGGTTAACTACGAGCAGTACTTC,CASSQSRGGVNYEQYF
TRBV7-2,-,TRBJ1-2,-,TGTGCCAGCAGTCAAGCTAACTATGGCTACACCTTC,CASSQANYGYTF
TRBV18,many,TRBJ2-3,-,TGTGCCAGCTCACCGGCAGGGAGGTCAGATACGCAGTATTTT,CASSPAGRSDTQYF
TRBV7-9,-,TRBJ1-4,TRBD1,TGTGCCAGCAGTCCAACAGGGGCCCTTAATGAAAAACTGTTTTTT,CASSPTGALNEKLFF
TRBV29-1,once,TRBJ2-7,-,TGCAGCGTTTACGAGGGCGGTACCTACGAGCAGTACTTC,CSVYEGGTYEQYF
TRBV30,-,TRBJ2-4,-,TGTGCCTGGAGTGTTCCGGGCATTCAGTACTTC,CAWSVPGIQYF
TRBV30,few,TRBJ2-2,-,TGTGCCTGGGGTGACGGCTTCACCGGGGAGCTGTTTTTT,CAWGDGFTGELFF
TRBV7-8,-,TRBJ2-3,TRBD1,TGTGCCAGCAGCTCCGCCGGGACAGGGGCAGATACGCAGTATTTT,CASSSAGTGADTQYF
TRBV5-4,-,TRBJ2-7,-,TGTGCCAGCAGCTTGGCCCTTGGGGCGCACGAGCAGTACTTC,CASSLALGAHEQYF
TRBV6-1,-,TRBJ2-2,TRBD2,TGTGCCAGCAGGAGGGGACTAGCAACCACCGGGGAGCTGTTTTTT,CASRRGLATTGELFF
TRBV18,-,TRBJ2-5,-,TGTGCCAGCTCACCACCTAATGGGCAAGAGACCCAGTACTTC,CASSPPNGQETQYF
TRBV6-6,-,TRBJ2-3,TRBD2,TGTGCCAGCAGGTATAGCGGGACTAGCACAGATACGCAGTATTTT,CASRYSGTSTDTQYF
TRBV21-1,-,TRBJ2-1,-,TGTGCCAGCAGCAAAGACGTGGCATCGGTGGGTGAGCAGTTCTTC,CASSKDVASVGEQFF
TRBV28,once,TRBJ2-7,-,TGTGCCAGCAGCTCAAGTGGCCAAGGGGCGTACGAGCAGTACTTC,CASSSSGQGAYEQYF
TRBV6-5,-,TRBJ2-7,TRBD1,TGTGCCAGCAGCATTTTCGGGACAGGCAGCTACGAGCAGTACTTC,CASSIFGTGSYEQYF
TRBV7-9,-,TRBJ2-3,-,TGTGCCAGCAGCTTAGAGGGGGGTCGCACAGATACGCAGTATTTT,CASSLEGGRTDTQYF
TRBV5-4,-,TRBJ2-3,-,TGTGCCAGCAGCTCGGGATCAGATACGCAGTATTTT,CASSSGSDTQYF
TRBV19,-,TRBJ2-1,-,TGTGCCAGTATCGGGAGAATGGCTCTTGAGCAGTTCTTC,CASIGRMALEQFF
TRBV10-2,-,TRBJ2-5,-,TGCGCCAGCAGTGAACAGACACAAGAGACCCAGTACTTC,CASSEQTQETQYF
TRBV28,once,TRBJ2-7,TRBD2,TGTGCCAGCAGTTTACTAACTAGCGGGAGACTCACCGAGCAGTACTTC,CASSLLTSGRLTEQYF
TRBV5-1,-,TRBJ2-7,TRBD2,TGCGCCAGCAGTGCGGTAGCGGGGGTGTCCTACGAGCAGTACTTC,CASSAVAGVSYEQYF
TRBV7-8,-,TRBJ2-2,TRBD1,TGTGCCAGCAGCGCCACCCAAAGGACAGGGTTCACCGGGGAGCTGTTTTTT,CASSATQRTGFTGELFF
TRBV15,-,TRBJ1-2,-,TGTGCCACCAGCGGCTCTAACTATGGCTACACCTTC,CATSGSNYGYTF
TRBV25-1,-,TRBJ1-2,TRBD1,TGTGCCAGCCAGGGGGGAGGATATGGCTACACCTTC,CASQGGGYGYTF
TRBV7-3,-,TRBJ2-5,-,TGTGCCAGCAGCTGGTTAGGCAGGGGGGAAGGAGAGACCCAGTACTTC,CASSWLGRGEGETQYF
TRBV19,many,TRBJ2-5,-,TGTGCCAGTAGTATGGCTTGGGGGCGAGAGACCCAGTACTTC,CASSMAWGRETQYF
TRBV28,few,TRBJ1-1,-,TGTGCCAGCGGCCCAAAAGCTTTCTTT,CASGPKAFF